Below, 21 T cell receptor beta chains from the same sample are listed, as sequenced in a study of chemoradiotherapy in HPV16-positive cancers. Clones were sequenced by immunoSEQ multiplex PCR, and TCRdb holds only the in-frame ones, with some missing. Here the sample spans about 21,000 clones, around 85% being singletons. This material consisted of blood, taken from a patient who underwent chemoradiotherapy. These receptors all stem from a human donor with HPV-associated anogenital cancer.

V and J are TRBV7-2 and TRBJ2-1, with D possibly TRBD2 on 6 matching bases. Germline loops: CDR1 SGHTA, CDR2 FQGNSA. The V end was cut by 5 bases, the J end by 5 bases, with 19 bases between. The CDR3 has 16 residues. CDR3 in DNA: TGTGCCAGCAGCATTAGCGGAGGACTACCCCACAATGAGCAGTTCTTC. As protein: CASSISGGLPHNEQFF.

The rearrangement joins TRBV27 to TRBJ1-2; possible D gene TRBD1, 5 bases. Germline values: CDR1 MNHEY, CDR2 SMNVEV (reference sequence). The CDR3 sequence is 16 residues long. The germline V and J ends were trimmed by 4 bases and 8 bases, with 23 bases remaining between them. The CDR3 sequence: CASSSQGRRRGNGYTF. The CDR3 bases are TGTGCCAGCAGTTCCCAGGGACGCAGGCGAGGTAACGGCTACACCTTC.

The genes are TRBV5-1 and TRBJ1-1, with 8 bases aligning to TRBD1. This CDR3 region has 17 residues. CDR1 SGHRS and CDR2 YFSETQ come from the germline V gene. The V and J ends lost 0 bases and 0 bases, in that order; junction bases with no gene match: 7. The CDR3 here is CASSLDVTGVMNTEAFF. DNA for the CDR3: TGCGCCAGCAGCTTGGATGTGACAGGGGTCATGAACACTGAAGCTTTCTTT.

This rearrangement joins TRBV19 to TRBJ2-5, with 7 positions matching TRBD1. Trimming removed 2 bases from V and 4 bases from J; junction bases left unmatched: 4. The CDR3 sequence is 14 residues long. Germline V gene sequence: CDR1 LNHDA, CDR2 SQIVND (reference sequence). This CDR3 is CASSITGVRETQYF. In nucleotides, the CDR3 is TGTGCCAGTAGTATAACAGGGGTACGAGAGACCCAGTACTTC.

The chain combines TRBV6-5 with TRBJ2-1; TRBD1 is a possible D gene (7 bases). Trimming left V 2 bases short and J 5 bases short, with 16 bases between. CDR1 is MNHEY, CDR2 SVGAGI, per germline. The CDR3 length is 16 residues. The CDR3 region is CASSYGRRGEHNEQFF. The CDR3 DNA is TGTGCCAGCAGTTACGGTCGCAGGGGGGAGCACAATGAGCAGTTCTTC.

This sequence joins TRBV5-6 and TRBJ2-7; D is tentatively TRBD1 or TRBD2 (6 bases each). CDR1 SGHDT and CDR2 YYEEEE come from the germline V gene. The CDR3 has 15 amino acids. The V gene lost 3 bases and the J gene lost 0 bases, with 13 bases spanning the gap. The CDR3 nucleotides are TGTGCCAGCAGCTCGGAAGAGGGGGGCTCCTACGAGCAGTACTTC. Translated, it gives CASSSEEGGSYEQYF.

The chain uses TRBV6-4 and TRBJ2-3; 7 nucleotides line up with TRBD2. From germline, CDR1 is MRHNA and CDR2 SNTAGT. The junction had 8 bases not matched to a gene; V was cut back by 6 bases and J by 5 bases. The CDR3 totals 14 residues. CDR3 sequence: CASSPGREGDTQYF. CDR3 nucleotides: TGTGCCAGCAGCCCCGGCAGGGAGGGAGATACGCAGTATTTT.

The chain employs TRBV6-4 and TRBJ1-1; D is undetermined. There are 13 residues in the CDR3. The ends were cut back, 3 bases at V and 1 base at J, with 6 bases in the middle. CDR1 is MRHNA and CDR2 is SNTAGT in the germline V gene. CDR3 sequence (DNA): TGTGCCAGCAGTGAAGGACGGAACACTGAAGCTTTCTTT. As protein: CASSEGRNTEAFF.

The J gene is TRBJ2-7, the V gene TRBV5-4; 12 positions match TRBD2. This CDR3 is built from 15 residues. Trimming took 4 bases from V and 4 from J; bases not matched to a gene: 6. Looked up from germline, CDR1 is SGHNT and CDR2 is YYREEE (reference sequence). The CDR3 is CASSGRTSGKYEQYF. The DNA for the CDR3 is TGTGCCAGCAGCGGGCGGACTAGCGGGAAGTACGAGCAGTACTTC.

This chain uses TRBV25-1 with TRBJ2-5; tentatively, D is TRBD2 (7 bases). The CDR3 spans 12 residues. Trimming stripped 11 bases from V and 5 bases from J, with 15 bases between. Germline CDR1 reads MGHDK; CDR2 reads SYGVNS. CDR3 region: CASGGDPETQYF. The DNA of the CDR3 is TGTGCCTCGGGGGGCGACCCGGAGACCCAGTACTTC.

The J gene is TRBJ1-1, the V gene TRBV5-6; a weak D match, TRBD1 (5 bases). CDR3 length equals 15 residues. Trimming stripped 0 bases from V and 1 base from J, with 10 bases between. Germline V lookup: CDR1 SGHDT, CDR2 YYEEEE. DNA for the CDR3: TGTGCCAGCAGCTTGGTCGAGACAGAGAACACTGAAGCTTTCTTT. It translates to CASSLVETENTEAFF.

The rearrangement links TRBV6-5 to TRBJ1-2; D gene uncertain. The germline V and J ends were trimmed by 5 bases and 4 bases, with 14 bases remaining between them. Germline assignment: CDR1 MNHEY and CDR2 SVGAGI. The CDR3 has 14 amino acids. The CDR3 sequence is CASSEKAETYGYTF. As DNA, the CDR3 is TGTGCCAGCAGTGAAAAGGCAGAGACCTATGGCTACACCTTC.

The chain carries TRBV6-5 and TRBJ1-2; the D is unclear. Germline assignment: CDR1 MNHEY and CDR2 SVGAGI. The CDR3 has 14 residues. With 0 bases removed from V and 1 base from J, the gap between germline ends came to 6 bases. The CDR3 spells CASSYSGFNYGYTF. In DNA form, the CDR3 reads TGTGCCAGCAGTTACTCAGGTTTTAACTATGGCTACACCTTC.

Written as DNA, the CDR3 is TGCGCCAGCAGCGTCCAGGGGGCTGACACTGAAGCTTTCTTT. This translates into CASSVQGADTEAFF. The chain carries TRBV4-1 and TRBJ1-1, with TRBD1 identical over 8 bases. V gave up 5 bases and J gave up 3 bases; unmatched junction bases: 5. This CDR3 comprises 14 residues. Per germline, CDR1 MGHRA and CDR2 YSYEKL.

A note on this clone: This CDR3 is also generated by other DNA sequences in the sample. The chain couples TRBV5-6 to TRBJ2-1; D remains unclear. V was pared by 0 bases and J by 7 bases, with 5 bases between. CDR3 length: 12 residues. Germline CDR1 is SGHDT and CDR2 is YYEEEE. CDR3 sequence: CASSLVRNEQFF. Written as DNA, the CDR3 is TGTGCCAGCAGCTTGGTGCGGAATGAGCAGTTCTTC.

The chain uses TRBV30 and TRBJ2-1; D is perhaps TRBD1 (6 bases). Germline V lookup: CDR1 GTSNPN, CDR2 SVGIG (reference sequence). Between the trimmed V and J ends, which lost 4 bases and 8 bases, there was a span of 9 bases. CDR3 length: 11 amino acids. CDR3 bases: TGTGCCTGGAAACAGGGCGATGAGCAGTTCTTC. This codes for CAWKQGDEQFF.

This clone was seen more than once but under ten times. V gene TRBV19 combines with J gene TRBJ2-1, with TRBD2 matching 7 bases. The CDR3 is 15 amino acids. Germline CDR1 and CDR2: LNHDA and SQIVND (reference sequence). With V trimmed by 1 base and J by 10 bases, 10 bases remained unmatched. CDR3 DNA: TGTGCCAGTAGTATAGGACTAGCCCTGAGCATCGAGCAGTTCTTC. This encodes CASSIGLALSIEQFF.

This clone came up once. The CDR3 spells CASSFTHQDWRNRADTQYF. The CDR3 DNA is TGTGCCAGCAGCTTCACCCATCAAGATTGGCGTAACCGGGCAGATACGCAGTATTTT. This rearrangement joins TRBV7-9 to TRBJ2-3, with D unclear. The CDR3 consists of 19 residues. Germline loops: CDR1 SEHNR, CDR2 FQNEAQ (reference sequence). V was trimmed by 3 bases and J by 4 bases, leaving 26 bases between them. The whole variable domain, filled in from reference TRBV7-9 and TRBJ2-3, reads DTGVSQNPRHKITKRGQNVTFRCDPISEHNRLYWYRQTLGQGPEFLTYFQNEAQLEKSRLLSDRFSAERPKGSFSTLEIQRTEQGDSAMYLCASSFTHQDWRNRADTQYFGPGTRLTVL.

V is TRBV6-5 and J is TRBJ2-1, with TRBD2 identical over 7 bases. Trimming took 5 bases from V and 4 from J; bases not matched to a gene: 5. Germline V gene data show CDR1 as MNHEY and CDR2 as SVGAGI. This CDR3 has 14 amino acids. This CDR3 is CASSRSSGYNEQFF. Here the CDR3 DNA reads TGTGCCAGCAGTCGGTCTAGCGGATACAATGAGCAGTTCTTC.

This chain joins TRBV19 and TRBJ2-1; TRBD2 agrees at 12 bases. Trimming at V came to 5 bases and at J to 8 bases, leaving 10 bases not matched to a gene. Germline V gene data show CDR1 as LNHDA and CDR2 as SQIVND (reference sequence). The CDR3 sequence is 16 residues long. DNA of the CDR3: TGTGCCAGTAGTCTAGCGGGAGGGCCCCCCTGGGATGAGCAGTTCTTC. Translating gives CASSLAGGPPWDEQFF.

The chain uses TRBV7-3 and TRBJ1-2; D perhaps matches TRBD1 (6 bases). CDR3 length: 15 residues. V was shortened by 5 bases and J by 4 bases, with 17 bases between the two germline ends. The germline V gene encodes CDR1 SGHTA and CDR2 FQGTGA. The CDR3 DNA reads as TGTGCCAGCAGCCCTCAGGCAGGGGCCTCCTATGGCTACACCTTC. Translated: CASSPQAGASYGYTF.